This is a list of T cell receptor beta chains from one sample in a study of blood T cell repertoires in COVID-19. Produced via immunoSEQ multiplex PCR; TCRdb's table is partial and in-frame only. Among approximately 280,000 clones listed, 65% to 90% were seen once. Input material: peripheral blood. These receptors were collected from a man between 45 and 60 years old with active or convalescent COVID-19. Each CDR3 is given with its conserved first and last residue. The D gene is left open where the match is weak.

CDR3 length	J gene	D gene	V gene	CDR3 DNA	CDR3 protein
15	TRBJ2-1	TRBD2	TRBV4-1	TGCGCCAGCAGCCCGGGACTAGCGGGAGTCAATGAGCAGTTCTTC	CASSPGLAGVNEQFF
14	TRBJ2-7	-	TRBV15	TGTGCCACCAGCAGACAGACCATTTCGGAGGAGCAGTACTTC	CATSRQTISEEQYF
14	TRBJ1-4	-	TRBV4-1	TGCGCCAGCAGCCAACAGGGTAGAAATGAAAAACTGTTTTTT	CASSQQGRNEKLFF
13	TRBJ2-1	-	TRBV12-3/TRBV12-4	TGTGCCAGCAGTATGACTGAAAAAGGCTCGCAGTTCTTC	CASSMTEKGSQFF
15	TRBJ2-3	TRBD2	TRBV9	TGTGCCAGCAGCTTAGGGACTAGCCACACAGATACGCAGTATTTT	CASSLGTSHTDTQYF
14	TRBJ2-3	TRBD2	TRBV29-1	TGCAGCGTTGTGCTAGCGGGGTACACAGATACGCAGTATTTT	CSVVLAGYTDTQYF
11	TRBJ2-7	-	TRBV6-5	TGTGCCAGCAGAAATAGCTACGAGCAGTACTTC	CASRNSYEQYF
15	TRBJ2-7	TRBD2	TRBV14	TGTGCCAGCAGCCAAGGGTCCAGCGGGAAGGGCGAGCAGTACTTC	CASSQGSSGKGEQYF
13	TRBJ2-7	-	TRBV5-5	TGTGCCAGCAGCTTGGACAGACCCAACGAGCAGTACTTC	CASSLDRPNEQYF
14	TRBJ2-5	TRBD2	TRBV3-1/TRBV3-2	TGTGCCAGCAGCCAAGATAGACTAGCGGAGACCCAGTACTTC	CASSQDRLAETQYF
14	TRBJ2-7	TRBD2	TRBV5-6	TGTGCCAGCAGCCCAGGGACTAGCTTCTACGAGCAGTACTTC	CASSPGTSFYEQYF
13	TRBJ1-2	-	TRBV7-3	TGTGCCAGCAGCCCCCACAGGGAGCATGGCTACACCTTC	CASSPHREHGYTF
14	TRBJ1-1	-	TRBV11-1	TGTGCCAGCAGCAGAGGTCCAGAGAACACTGAAGCTTTCTTT	CASSRGPENTEAFF
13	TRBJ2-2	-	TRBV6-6	TGTGCCAGCAGTAGCGGGAACACCGGGGAGCTGTTTTTT	CASSSGNTGELFF